This T cell receptor (beta chain) was obtained from a study of T-cell memory formation after mild COVID-19. 5'RACE primed from the constant segment yielded TCR alpha and TCR beta cDNA libraries bearing sample barcodes and UMIs. TCRdb reprocessed the 5' RACE reads via MiXCR and lists one record per CDR3 protein. The sample lists about 110,000 distinct CDR3 sequences; 9.5% to 15% were seen once. Germline loops: CDR1 DFQATT, CDR2 SNEGSKA (reference sequence). V was cut by 6 bases and J by 0 bases, with 27 bases left in between. The CDR3 length is 18 residues. Study-level points and caveats: Memory from before infection featured some responding clones, which suggests cross-reactive memory joined. A balance of CD4 and CD8 characterized clones contracting day 15 to 85, whereas later expanders leaned CD4+.

The sample holds many counts of this clonotype. Antigen specificity is unknown. This TCR was sampled from an adult woman who had mild COVID-19 (a few samples of this study predate the infection). Cell type and time point are not known. The sequenced sample was PBMCs or a T cell subset sorted from them (not recorded which). This rearrangement joins TRBV20-1 to TRBJ2-7; no reliable D call. The CDR3 DNA sequence: TGCAGTGCGAGAACCTTTAGAAAGACGTATTCAAGCTCCTACGAGCAGTACTTC. The encoded protein is CSARTFRKTYSSSYEQYF.